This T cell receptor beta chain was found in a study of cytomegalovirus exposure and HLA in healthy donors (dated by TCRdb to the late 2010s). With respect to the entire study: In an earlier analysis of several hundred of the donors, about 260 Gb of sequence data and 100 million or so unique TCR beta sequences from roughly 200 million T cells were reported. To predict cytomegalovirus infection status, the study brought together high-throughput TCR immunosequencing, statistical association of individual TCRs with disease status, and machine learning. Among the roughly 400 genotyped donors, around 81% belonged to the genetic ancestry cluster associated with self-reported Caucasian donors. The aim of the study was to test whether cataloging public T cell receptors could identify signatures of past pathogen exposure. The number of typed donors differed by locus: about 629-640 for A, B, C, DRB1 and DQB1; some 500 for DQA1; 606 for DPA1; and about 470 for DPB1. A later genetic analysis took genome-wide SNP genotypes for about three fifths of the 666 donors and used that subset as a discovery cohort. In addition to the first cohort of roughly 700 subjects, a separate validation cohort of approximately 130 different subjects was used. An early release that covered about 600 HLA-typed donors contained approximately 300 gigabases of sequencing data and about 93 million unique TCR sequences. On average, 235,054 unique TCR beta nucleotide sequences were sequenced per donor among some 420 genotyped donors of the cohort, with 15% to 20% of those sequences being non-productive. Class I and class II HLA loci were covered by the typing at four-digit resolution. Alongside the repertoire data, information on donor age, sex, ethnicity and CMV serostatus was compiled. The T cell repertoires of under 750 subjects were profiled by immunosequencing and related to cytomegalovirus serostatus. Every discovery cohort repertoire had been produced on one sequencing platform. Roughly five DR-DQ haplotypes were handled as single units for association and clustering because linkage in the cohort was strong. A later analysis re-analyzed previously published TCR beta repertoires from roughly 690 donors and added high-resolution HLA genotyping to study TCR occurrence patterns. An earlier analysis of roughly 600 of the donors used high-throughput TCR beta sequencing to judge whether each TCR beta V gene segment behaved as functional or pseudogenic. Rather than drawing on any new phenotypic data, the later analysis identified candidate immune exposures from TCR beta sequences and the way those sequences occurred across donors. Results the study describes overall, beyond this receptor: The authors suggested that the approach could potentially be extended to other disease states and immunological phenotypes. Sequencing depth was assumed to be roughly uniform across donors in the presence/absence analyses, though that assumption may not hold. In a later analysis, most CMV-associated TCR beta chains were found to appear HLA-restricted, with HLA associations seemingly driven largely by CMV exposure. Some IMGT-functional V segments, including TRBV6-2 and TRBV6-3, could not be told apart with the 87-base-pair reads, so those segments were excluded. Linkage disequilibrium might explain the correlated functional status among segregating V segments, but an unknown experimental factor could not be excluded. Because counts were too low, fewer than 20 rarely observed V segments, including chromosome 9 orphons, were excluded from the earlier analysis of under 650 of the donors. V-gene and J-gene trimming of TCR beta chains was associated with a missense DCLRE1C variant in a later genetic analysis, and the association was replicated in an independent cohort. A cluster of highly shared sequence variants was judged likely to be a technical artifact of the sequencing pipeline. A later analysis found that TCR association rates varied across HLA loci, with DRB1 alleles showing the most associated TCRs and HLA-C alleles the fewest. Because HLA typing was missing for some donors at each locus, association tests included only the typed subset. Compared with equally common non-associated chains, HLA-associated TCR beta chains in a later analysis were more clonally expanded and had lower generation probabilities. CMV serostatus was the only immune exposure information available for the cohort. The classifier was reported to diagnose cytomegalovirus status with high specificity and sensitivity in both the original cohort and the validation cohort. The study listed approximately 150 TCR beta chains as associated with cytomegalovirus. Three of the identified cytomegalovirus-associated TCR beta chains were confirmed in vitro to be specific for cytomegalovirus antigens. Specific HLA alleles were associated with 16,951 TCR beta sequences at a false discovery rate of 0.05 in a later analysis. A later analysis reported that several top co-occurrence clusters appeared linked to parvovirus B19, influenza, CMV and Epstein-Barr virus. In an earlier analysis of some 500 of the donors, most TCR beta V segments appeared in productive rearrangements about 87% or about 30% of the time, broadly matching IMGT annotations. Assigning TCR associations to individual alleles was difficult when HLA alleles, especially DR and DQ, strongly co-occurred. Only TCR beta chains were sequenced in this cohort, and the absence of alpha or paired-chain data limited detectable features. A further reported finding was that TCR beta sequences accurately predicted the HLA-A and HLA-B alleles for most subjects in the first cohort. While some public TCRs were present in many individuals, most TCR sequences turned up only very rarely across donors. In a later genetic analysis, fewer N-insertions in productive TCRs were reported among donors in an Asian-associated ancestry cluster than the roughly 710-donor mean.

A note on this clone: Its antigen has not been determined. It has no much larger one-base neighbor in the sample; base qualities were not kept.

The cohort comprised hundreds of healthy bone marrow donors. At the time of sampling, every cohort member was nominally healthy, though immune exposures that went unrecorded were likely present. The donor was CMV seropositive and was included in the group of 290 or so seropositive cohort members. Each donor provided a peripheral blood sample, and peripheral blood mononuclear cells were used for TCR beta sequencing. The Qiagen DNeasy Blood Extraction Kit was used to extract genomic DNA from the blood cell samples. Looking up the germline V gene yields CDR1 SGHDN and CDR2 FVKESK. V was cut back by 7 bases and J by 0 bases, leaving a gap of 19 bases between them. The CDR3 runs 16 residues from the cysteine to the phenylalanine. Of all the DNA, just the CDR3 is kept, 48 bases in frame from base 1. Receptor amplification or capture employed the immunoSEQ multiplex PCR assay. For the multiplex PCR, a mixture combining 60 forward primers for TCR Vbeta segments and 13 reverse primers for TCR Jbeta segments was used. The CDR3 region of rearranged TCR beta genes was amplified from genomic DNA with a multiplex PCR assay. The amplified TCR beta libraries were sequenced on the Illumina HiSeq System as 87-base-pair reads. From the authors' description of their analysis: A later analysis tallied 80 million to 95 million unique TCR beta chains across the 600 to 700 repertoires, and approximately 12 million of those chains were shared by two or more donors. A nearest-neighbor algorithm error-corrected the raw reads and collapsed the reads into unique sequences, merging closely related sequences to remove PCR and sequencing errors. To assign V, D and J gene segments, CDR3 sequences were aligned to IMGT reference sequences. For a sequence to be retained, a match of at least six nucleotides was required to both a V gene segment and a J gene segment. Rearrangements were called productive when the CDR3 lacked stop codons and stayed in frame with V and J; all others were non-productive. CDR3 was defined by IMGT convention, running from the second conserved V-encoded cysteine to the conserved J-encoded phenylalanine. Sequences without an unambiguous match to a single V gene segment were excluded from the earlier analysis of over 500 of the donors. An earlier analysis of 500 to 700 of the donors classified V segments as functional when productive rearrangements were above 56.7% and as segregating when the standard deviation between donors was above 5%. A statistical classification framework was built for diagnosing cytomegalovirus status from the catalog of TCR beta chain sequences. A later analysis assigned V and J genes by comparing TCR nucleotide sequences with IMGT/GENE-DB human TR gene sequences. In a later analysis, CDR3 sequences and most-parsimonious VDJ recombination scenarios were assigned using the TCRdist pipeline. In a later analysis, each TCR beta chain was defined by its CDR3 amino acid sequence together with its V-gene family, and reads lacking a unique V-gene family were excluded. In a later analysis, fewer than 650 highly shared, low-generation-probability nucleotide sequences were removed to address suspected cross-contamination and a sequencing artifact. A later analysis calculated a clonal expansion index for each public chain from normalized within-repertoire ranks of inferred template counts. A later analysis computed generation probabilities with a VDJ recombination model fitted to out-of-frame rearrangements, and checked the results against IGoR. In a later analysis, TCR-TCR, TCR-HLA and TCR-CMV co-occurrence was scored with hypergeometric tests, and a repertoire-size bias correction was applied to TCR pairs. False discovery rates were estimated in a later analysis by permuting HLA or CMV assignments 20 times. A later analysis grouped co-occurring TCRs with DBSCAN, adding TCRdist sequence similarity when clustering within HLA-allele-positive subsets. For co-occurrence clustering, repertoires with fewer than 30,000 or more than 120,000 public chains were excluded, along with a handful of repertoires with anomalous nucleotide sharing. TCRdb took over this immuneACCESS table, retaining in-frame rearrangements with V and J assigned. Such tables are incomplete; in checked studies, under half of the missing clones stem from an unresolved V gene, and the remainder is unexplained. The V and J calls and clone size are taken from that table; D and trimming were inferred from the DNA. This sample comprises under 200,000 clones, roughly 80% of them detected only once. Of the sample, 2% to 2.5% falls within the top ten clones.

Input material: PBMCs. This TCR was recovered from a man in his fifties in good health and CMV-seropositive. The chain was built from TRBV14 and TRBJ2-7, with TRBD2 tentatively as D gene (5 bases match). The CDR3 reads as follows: CASNGGSSLSSYEQYF. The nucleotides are TGTGCCAGCAACGGAGGAAGTTCTTTAAGCTCCTACGAGCAGTACTTC.